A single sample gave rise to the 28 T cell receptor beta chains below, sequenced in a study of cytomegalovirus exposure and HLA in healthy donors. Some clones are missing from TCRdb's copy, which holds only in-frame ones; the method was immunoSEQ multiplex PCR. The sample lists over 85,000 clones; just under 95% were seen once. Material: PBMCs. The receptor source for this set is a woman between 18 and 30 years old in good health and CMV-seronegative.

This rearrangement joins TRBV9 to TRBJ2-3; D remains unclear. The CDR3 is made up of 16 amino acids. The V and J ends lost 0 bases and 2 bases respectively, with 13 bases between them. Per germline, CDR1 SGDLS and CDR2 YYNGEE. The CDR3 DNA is TGTGCCAGCAGCGTAGGAGAGGCAGCATACACAGATACGCAGTATTTT. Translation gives CASSVGEAAYTDTQYF.

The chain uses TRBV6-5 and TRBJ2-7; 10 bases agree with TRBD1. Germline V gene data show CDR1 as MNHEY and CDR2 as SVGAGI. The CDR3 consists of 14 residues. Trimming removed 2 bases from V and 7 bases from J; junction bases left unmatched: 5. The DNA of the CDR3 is TGTGCCAGCAGTTACGTAGGGACAGGGGAAGAGCAGTACTTC. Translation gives CASSYVGTGEEQYF.

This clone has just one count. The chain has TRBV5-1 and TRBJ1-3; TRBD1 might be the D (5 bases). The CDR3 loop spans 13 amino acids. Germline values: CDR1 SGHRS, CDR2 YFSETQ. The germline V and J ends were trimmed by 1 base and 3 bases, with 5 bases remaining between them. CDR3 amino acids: CASSLQGGNTIYF. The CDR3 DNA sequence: TGCGCCAGCAGCTTGCAGGGTGGAAACACCATATATTTT.

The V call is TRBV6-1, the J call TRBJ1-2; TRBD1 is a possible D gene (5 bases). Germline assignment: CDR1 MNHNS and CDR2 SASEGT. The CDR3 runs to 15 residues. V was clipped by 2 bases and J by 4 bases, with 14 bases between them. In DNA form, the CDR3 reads TGTGCCAGCAGTGAAAGTTTCCAGGGTCCCTATGGCTACACCTTC. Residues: CASSESFQGPYGYTF.

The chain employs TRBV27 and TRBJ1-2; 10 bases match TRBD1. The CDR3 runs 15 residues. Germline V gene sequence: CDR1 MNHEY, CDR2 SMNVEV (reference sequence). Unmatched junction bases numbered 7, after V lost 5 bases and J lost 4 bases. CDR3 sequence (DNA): TGTGCCAGCAGTGTCACCGGGACAGGGGCCTATGGCTACACCTTC. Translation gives CASSVTGTGAYGYTF.

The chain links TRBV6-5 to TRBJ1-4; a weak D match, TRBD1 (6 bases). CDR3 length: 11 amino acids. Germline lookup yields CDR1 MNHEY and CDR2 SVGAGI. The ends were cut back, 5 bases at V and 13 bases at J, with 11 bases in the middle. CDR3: CASSPGETLFF. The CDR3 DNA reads TGTGCCAGCAGTCCAGGGGAGACACTGTTTTTT.

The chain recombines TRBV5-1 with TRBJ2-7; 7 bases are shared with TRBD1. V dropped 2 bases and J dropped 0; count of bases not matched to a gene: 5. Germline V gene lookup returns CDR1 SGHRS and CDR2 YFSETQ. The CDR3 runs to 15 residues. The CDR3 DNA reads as TGCGCCAGCAGCTTCCTCGAGGGGGCCTCCTACGAGCAGTACTTC. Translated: CASSFLEGASYEQYF.

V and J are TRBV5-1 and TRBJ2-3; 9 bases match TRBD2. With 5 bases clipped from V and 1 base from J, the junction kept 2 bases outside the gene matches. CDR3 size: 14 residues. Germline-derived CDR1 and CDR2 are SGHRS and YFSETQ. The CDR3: CASREREGTDTQYF. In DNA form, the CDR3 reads TGCGCCAGCAGGGAGCGGGAGGGCACAGATACGCAGTATTTT.

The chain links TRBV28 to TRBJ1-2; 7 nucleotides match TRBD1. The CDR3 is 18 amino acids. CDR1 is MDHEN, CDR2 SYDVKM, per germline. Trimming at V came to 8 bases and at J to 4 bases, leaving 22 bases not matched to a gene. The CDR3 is CASSLGGTVQLQVYGYTF. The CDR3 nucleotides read TGTGCCAGCTCCCTAGGGGGGACAGTCCAGCTCCAGGTCTATGGCTACACCTTC.

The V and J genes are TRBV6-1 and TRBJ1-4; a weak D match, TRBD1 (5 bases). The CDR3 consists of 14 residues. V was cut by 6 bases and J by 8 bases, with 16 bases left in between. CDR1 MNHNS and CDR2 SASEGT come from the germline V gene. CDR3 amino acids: CASSPSGDLEKLFF. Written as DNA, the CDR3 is TGTGCCAGCAGCCCCAGCGGGGACCTCGAAAAACTGTTTTTT.

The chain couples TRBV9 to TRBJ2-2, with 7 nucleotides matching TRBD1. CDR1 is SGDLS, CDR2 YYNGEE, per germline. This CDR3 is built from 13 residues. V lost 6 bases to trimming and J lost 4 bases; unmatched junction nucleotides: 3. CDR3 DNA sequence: TGTGCCAGCACCACAGGGGTCACCGGGGAGCTGTTTTTT. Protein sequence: CASTTGVTGELFF.

CDR3 in amino acids: CASSLGTGTTDTQYF. The DNA of the CDR3 is TGCGCCAGCAGCTTGGGGACAGGGACGACAGATACGCAGTATTTT. J is TRBJ2-3 and V is TRBV5-1; 8 bases are a match to TRBD1. The length of the CDR3 is 15 residues. CDR1 SGHRS and CDR2 YFSETQ come from the germline V gene. The J segment lost 3 bases and the V segment lost 0 bases, leaving 3 bases of the junction unmatched.

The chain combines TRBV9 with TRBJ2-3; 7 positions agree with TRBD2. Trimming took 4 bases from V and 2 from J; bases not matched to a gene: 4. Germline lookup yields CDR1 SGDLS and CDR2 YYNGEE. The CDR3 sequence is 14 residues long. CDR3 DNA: TGTGCCAGCAGCTTCCGGGACTACACAGATACGCAGTATTTT. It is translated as CASSFRDYTDTQYF.

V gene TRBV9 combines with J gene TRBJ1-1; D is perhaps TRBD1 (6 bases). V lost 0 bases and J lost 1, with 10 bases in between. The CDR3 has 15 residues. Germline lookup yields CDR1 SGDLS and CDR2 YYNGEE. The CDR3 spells CASSVEGTPNTEAFF. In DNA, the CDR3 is TGTGCCAGCAGCGTAGAAGGGACACCGAACACTGAAGCTTTCTTT.

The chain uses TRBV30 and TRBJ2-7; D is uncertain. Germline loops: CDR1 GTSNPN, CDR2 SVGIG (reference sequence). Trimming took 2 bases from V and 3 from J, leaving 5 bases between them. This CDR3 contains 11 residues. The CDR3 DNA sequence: TGTGCCTGGAGTACGGTCTACGAGCAGTACTTC. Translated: CAWSTVYEQYF. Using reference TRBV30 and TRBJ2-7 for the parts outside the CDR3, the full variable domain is SQTIHQWPATLVQPVGSPLSLECTVEGTSNPNLYWYRQAAGRGLQLLFYSVGIGQISSEVPQNLSASRPQDRQFILSSKKLLLSDSGFYLCAWSTVYEQYFGPGTRLTVT.

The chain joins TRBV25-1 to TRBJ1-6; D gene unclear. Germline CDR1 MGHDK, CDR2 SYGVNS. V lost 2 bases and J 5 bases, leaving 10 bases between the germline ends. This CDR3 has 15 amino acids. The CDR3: CASSERGFNNSPLHF. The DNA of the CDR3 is TGTGCCAGCAGTGAACGAGGATTTAATAATTCACCCCTCCACTTT.

The CDR3 sequence: CASRRDRDFYEQYF. DNA for the CDR3: TGTGCCAGCAGGCGTGACCGGGACTTCTACGAGCAGTACTTC. V is TRBV28 and J is TRBJ2-7, with D possibly TRBD2 on 6 matching bases. In germline, CDR1 is MDHEN, CDR2 SYDVKM. CDR3 length: 14 residues. The V and J ends lost 6 bases and 3 bases respectively, with 15 bases between them.

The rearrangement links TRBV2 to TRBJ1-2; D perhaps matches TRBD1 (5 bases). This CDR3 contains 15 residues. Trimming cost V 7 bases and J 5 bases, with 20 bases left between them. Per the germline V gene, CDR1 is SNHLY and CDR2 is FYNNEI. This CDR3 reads CASTGGVQIMYGYTF. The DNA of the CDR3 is TGTGCCAGCACCGGAGGGGTACAGATAATGTATGGCTACACCTTC.

CDR3 protein: CASATGTPRVTEAFF. The CDR3 DNA sequence: TGTGCCAGTGCAACAGGGACCCCTCGGGTCACTGAAGCTTTCTTT. This sequence joins TRBV27 and TRBJ1-1, with D possibly matching TRBD1 (6 bases). The CDR3 sequence is 15 residues long. Looked up from germline, CDR1 is MNHEY and CDR2 is SMNVEV (reference sequence). V was shortened by 9 bases and J by 4 bases, with 21 bases between the two germline ends.

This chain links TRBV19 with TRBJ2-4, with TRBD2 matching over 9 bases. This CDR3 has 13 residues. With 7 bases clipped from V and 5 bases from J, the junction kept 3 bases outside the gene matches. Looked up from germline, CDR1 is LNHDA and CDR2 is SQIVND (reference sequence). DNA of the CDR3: TGTGCCAGTATTGCTAGCGGGGAAAACATTCAGTACTTC. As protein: CASIASGENIQYF.

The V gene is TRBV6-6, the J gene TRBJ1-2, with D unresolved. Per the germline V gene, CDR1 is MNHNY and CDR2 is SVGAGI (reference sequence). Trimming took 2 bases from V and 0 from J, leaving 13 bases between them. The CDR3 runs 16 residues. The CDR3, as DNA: TGTGCCAGCAGTTACATACAGTCAACTGCTAACTATGGCTACACCTTC. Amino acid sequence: CASSYIQSTANYGYTF.

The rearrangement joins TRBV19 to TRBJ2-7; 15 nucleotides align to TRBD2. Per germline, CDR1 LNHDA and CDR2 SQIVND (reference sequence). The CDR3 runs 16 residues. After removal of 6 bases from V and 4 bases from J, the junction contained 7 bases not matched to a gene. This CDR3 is CASSNGLAGGTYEQYF. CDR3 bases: TGTGCCAGTAGCAACGGACTAGCGGGAGGGACTTACGAGCAGTACTTC.

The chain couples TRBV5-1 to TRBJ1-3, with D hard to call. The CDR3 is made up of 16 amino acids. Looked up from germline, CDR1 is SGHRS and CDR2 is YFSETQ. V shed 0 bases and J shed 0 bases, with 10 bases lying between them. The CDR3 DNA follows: TGCGCCAGCAGCTTGGTAGGAGAGAGCTCTGGAAACACCATATATTTT. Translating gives CASSLVGESSGNTIYF.

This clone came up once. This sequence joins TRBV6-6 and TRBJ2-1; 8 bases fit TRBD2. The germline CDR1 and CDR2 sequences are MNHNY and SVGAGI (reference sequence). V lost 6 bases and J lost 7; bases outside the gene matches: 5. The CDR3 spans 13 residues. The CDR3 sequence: CASRYTSGNEQFF. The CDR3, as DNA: TGTGCCAGCAGATATACTAGCGGAAATGAGCAGTTCTTC.

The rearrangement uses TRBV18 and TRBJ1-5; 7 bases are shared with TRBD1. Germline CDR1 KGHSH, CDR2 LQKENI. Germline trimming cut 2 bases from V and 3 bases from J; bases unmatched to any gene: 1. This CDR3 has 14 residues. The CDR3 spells CASSPGQVNQPQHF. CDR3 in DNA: TGTGCCAGCTCACCAGGACAGGTCAATCAGCCCCAGCATTTT.

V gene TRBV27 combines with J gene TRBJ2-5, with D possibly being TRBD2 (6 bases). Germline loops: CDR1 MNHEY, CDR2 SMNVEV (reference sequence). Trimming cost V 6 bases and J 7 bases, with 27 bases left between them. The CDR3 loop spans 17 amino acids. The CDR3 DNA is TGTGCCAGCAGCCAAACTGTGTCTAGCGCCAACAAGCGGACCCAGTACTTC. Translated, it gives CASSQTVSSANKRTQYF.

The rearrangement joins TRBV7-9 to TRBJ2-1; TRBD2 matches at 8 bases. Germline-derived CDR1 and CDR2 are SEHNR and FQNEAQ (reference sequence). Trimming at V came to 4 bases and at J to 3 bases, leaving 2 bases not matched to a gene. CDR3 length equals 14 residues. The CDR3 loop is CASSWGLDYNEQFF. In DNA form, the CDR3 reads TGTGCCAGCAGCTGGGGACTAGACTACAATGAGCAGTTCTTC.

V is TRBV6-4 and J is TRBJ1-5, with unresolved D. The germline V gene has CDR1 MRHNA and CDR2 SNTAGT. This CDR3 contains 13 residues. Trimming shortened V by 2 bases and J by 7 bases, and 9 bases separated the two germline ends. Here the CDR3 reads CASSDEVGQPQHF. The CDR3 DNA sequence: TGTGCCAGCAGTGACGAGGTCGGGCAGCCCCAGCATTTT.